These T cell receptor beta chains were read from a single sample in a study of T cell responses to AZD1222 COVID-19 vaccine. Profiling relied on immunoSEQ multiplex PCR, and the TCRdb table lists in-frame clones only, not all of them. The sample comprises 120,000 or so clones, approximately 86% of which are singletons, and 1.3% to 1.5% rests with the top ten. Source: peripheral blood, taken on day 0 of AZD1222 vaccination. The receptor source for this set is an adult in good health. CDR3s include the opening cysteine and the closing phenylalanine or tryptophan. D genes are given only for firm matches. Rows may omit the clone size; those that give it use once, few, many or a size class.

j_gene	d_gene	abundance	v_gene	CDR3nt	CDR3aa
TRBJ1-1	TRBD1	few	TRBV5-1	TGCGCCAGCAGCTCGTGGGGCACAGGGGGCGACACTGAAGCTTTCTTT	CASSSWGTGGDTEAFF
TRBJ1-1	NA	NA	TRBV5-1	TGCGCCAGCAGCTTGACCACAGGGTTCACTGAAGCTTTCTTT	CASSLTTGFTEAFF
TRBJ1-6	NA	NA	TRBV6-5	TGTGCCAGCACCAGGACCTTTCGGGGGAATTCACCCCTCCACTTT	CASTRTFRGNSPLHF
TRBJ2-2	NA	NA	TRBV5-6	TGTGCCAGCAGTTTCCAGGGAGGTTCCGGGGAGCTGTTTTTT	CASSFQGGSGELFF
TRBJ2-4	TRBD2	NA	TRBV27	TGTGCCAGCAGTTTATCGTGGGGGGGGGAAAACATTCAGTACTTC	CASSLSWGGENIQYF
TRBJ2-7	NA	NA	TRBV28	TGTGCCACCGGAAGGGACGAGCAGTACTTC	CATGRDEQYF
TRBJ1-1	NA	NA	TRBV5-5	TGTGCCAGCAGCTTGGCGGGTTCTACTGAAGCTTTCTTT	CASSLAGSTEAFF
TRBJ2-3	NA	once	TRBV27	TGTGCCAGCAGTTTTATGGTTGGGGCAGCTAGCACAGATACGCAGTATTTT	CASSFMVGAASTDTQYF
TRBJ2-1	NA	NA	TRBV7-2	TGTGCCAGCAGCTCCGGGAGCTCCTACAATGAGCAGTTCTTC	CASSSGSSYNEQFF
TRBJ2-3	TRBD2	NA	TRBV6-2/TRBV6-3	TGTGCCAGCAGTTTTAGCGGGGGGGCCACAGATACGCAGTATTTT	CASSFSGGATDTQYF
TRBJ1-1	TRBD1	NA	TRBV10-3	TGTGCCATCAGTGAGGACAGGGGAGTGAACACTGAAGCTTTCTTT	CAISEDRGVNTEAFF
TRBJ2-1	TRBD2	NA	TRBV4-1	TGCGCCAGCAGCCAAGATTGGCCCCGACTAGCGGGGGGACACAATGAGCAGTTCTTC	CASSQDWPRLAGGHNEQFF
TRBJ2-1	TRBD1	NA	TRBV30	TGTGCCTGGAGTGTACGAATCGGTCGGGACAGGGGGGACAATGAGCAGTTCTTC	CAWSVRIGRDRGDNEQFF
TRBJ2-3	NA	once	TRBV19	TGTGCCAGTAGTATCTGGTCCGATACGCAGTATTTT	CASSIWSDTQYF
TRBJ1-4	NA	NA	TRBV3-1/TRBV3-2	TGTGCCAGCAGCCAGGGGGCTAATGAAAAACTGTTTTTT	CASSQGANEKLFF
TRBJ2-4	TRBD1	NA	TRBV28	TGTGCCAGCAGTTTCGGGGACAGAACCGGGCTGTACTTC	CASSFGDRTGLYF
TRBJ2-7	TRBD1	NA	TRBV5-4	TGTGCCAGCAGCTTTCCGGGACAGGGTGCCTACGAGCAGTACTTC	CASSFPGQGAYEQYF
TRBJ1-2	NA	NA	TRBV19	TGTGCCAGTACACAGTCTACCTATGGCTACACCTTC	CASTQSTYGYTF
TRBJ1-5	NA	NA	TRBV3-1/TRBV3-2	TGTGCCAGCAGCCAAGATCGGGATCAGCCCCAGCATTTT	CASSQDRDQPQHF
TRBJ2-6	TRBD1	NA	TRBV27	TGTGCCAGCAGTCCCGTGACAGGGGTTGATCTTGGCTCTGGGGCCAACGTCCTGACTTTC	CASSPVTGVDLGSGANVLTF
TRBJ2-1	NA	NA	TRBV7-3	TGTGCCAGCAGCCGCGAGGGGGGCAACAATGAGCAGTTCTTC	CASSREGGNNEQFF
TRBJ1-1	NA	NA	TRBV4-1	TGCGCCAGCAGCCCCCCCACAGGTTACCACACTGAAGCTTTCTTT	CASSPPTGYHTEAFF
TRBJ2-7	NA	once	TRBV29-1	TGCAGCGTTTGGACAGCTCCCTACGAGCAGTACTTC	CSVWTAPYEQYF
TRBJ1-5	NA	NA	TRBV6-2/TRBV6-3	TGTGCCAGCAGTTACTCGATGGCGGGGGACGATCAGCCCCAGCATTTT	CASSYSMAGDDQPQHF
TRBJ2-6	NA	few	TRBV30	TGTGCCTGGAGTCGGGGAAGGATACGGACTGGGGCCAACGTCCTGACTTTC	CAWSRGRIRTGANVLTF
TRBJ2-2	NA	NA	TRBV7-7	TGTGCCAGCAGTCTACGGTCGAAGGAGACAGTCCCTCCCGGGGAGCTGTTTTTT	CASSLRSKETVPPGELFF
TRBJ2-5	NA	NA	TRBV4-1	TGCGCCAGCAGCCAAGCCCGAGGGGAGACCCAGTACTTC	CASSQARGETQYF
TRBJ1-3	NA	NA	TRBV6-5	TGTGCCAGCAAAGGGCTCTCTGGAAACACCATATATTTT	CASKGLSGNTIYF
TRBJ1-5	NA	NA	TRBV28	TGTGCCAGCAGACAATTAGGAATGCAGCCCCAGCATTTT	CASRQLGMQPQHF
TRBJ1-1	NA	NA	TRBV5-1	TGCGCCAGCAGTCGACCGAACACTGAAGCTTTCTTT	CASSRPNTEAFF
TRBJ1-6	NA	NA	TRBV30	TGTGCCTGGAAAGTAGGGTTCGGGACCCTCCACTTT	CAWKVGFGTLHF
TRBJ2-1	NA	NA	TRBV21-1	TGTGCCAGCAGCAAAGTTATGGGGAGGGCTGAGCAGTTCTTC	CASSKVMGRAEQFF
TRBJ2-5	NA	NA	TRBV6-5	TGTGCCAGCAGTTACTCGATTTTGGAACAAGAGACCCAGTACTTC	CASSYSILEQETQYF
TRBJ1-1	NA	NA	TRBV12-3/TRBV12-4	TGTGCCAGCAGTTTAACAGAGGGAACTGAAGCTTTCTTT	CASSLTEGTEAFF
TRBJ1-1	NA	NA	TRBV30	TGTGCCTGGAGTGCGAACTGGGCTGAAGCTTTCTTT	CAWSANWAEAFF
TRBJ2-3	NA	NA	TRBV27	TGTGCCAGCAGGAAGGGTACCCGCACAGATACGCAGTATTTT	CASRKGTRTDTQYF
TRBJ2-3	NA	NA	TRBV2	TGTGCCAGCAATGAGGGGGTCACAGATACGCAGTATTTT	CASNEGVTDTQYF
TRBJ1-1	TRBD1	few	TRBV19	TGTGCCAGTAGTGGGGGGGGACAGGGCACTGAAGCTTTCTTT	CASSGGGQGTEAFF
TRBJ2-5	NA	NA	TRBV13	TGTGCCAGCAGCCTGTTTGGGGGCAAAGAGACCCAGTACTTC	CASSLFGGKETQYF
TRBJ2-2	NA	few	TRBV11-3	TGTGCCAGCAAATCGAACAGTTACACCGGGGAGCTGTTTTTT	CASKSNSYTGELFF
TRBJ1-6	NA	NA	TRBV30	TGTGCCGGCTTGAAATATAATTCACCCCTCCACTTT	CAGLKYNSPLHF
TRBJ1-1	NA	few	TRBV6-2/TRBV6-3	TGTGCCAGCAGTTACTCCCGACTCAAAAAGATGAACACTGAAGCTTTCTTT	CASSYSRLKKMNTEAFF
TRBJ2-1	TRBD2	NA	TRBV7-9	TGTGCCAGCAGCACGAGACTAGCGGGGGGCCGCTACAATGAGCAGTTCTTC	CASSTRLAGGRYNEQFF
TRBJ2-6	NA	NA	TRBV5-4	TGTGCCAGCATGCGGGTAACAAGAGCACGGGGGTCTGGGGCCAACGTCCTGACTTTC	CASMRVTRARGSGANVLTF
TRBJ2-7	TRBD2	once	TRBV29-1	TGCAGCGTTACTAGCGGCCCCTACGAGCAGTACTTC	CSVTSGPYEQYF
TRBJ2-2	NA	NA	TRBV4-2	TGTGCCAGCAGCCACCAACAGGGAGGCACCGGGGAGCTGTTTTTT	CASSHQQGGTGELFF
TRBJ2-6	TRBD1	NA	TRBV19	TGTGCCAGTAGTGACAGGGTGGTACTCTCTGGGGCCAACGTCCTGACTTTC	CASSDRVVLSGANVLTF
TRBJ1-4	NA	NA	TRBV9	TGTGCCAGCAGCGTAGGAGGCCGATCTGAAAAACTGTTTTTT	CASSVGGRSEKLFF
TRBJ2-1	NA	NA	TRBV10-3	TGTGCCATCAGTGACGGGGGTAATGAGCAGTTCTTC	CAISDGGNEQFF
TRBJ2-3	NA	NA	TRBV6-5	TGTGCCAGCAGTTACTTAGGGGGAGGGGGAGATACGCAGTATTTT	CASSYLGGGGDTQYF
TRBJ2-7	NA	NA	TRBV28	TGTGCCAGCAGTTTACGGGTTTTCTACGAGCAGTACTTC	CASSLRVFYEQYF
TRBJ1-3	NA	NA	TRBV19	TGTGCCAGTAGTCCCCTGGGGCTCCGGACTGGAAACACCATATATTTT	CASSPLGLRTGNTIYF
TRBJ2-1	TRBD2	NA	TRBV4-3	TGCGCCAGCAGCCGGACTAGCGGGGGGGCAAGTGAGCAGTTCTTC	CASSRTSGGASEQFF